The TCR beta chain described here comes from a study of T cells in Graves' hyperthyroidism and ophthalmopathy. This clonotype was seen more than once but under ten times. Participants, patients aged 18 to 65, had newly diagnosed hyperthyroidism with a duration under 2 months. Exclusions: uncontrolled infection, other autoimmune disease, pregnancy, lactation. Using less than 12 ml of fresh peripheral blood, PBMCs were prepared. Template material for amplifying TCR beta CDR3 regions consisted of RNA transcripts. An initial round of RT-PCR targeting the TCR CDR3 relied on the HTBI primer set. TCRdb ran MiXCR on the multiplex PCR reads and lists one entry per CDR3 protein. The data show hundreds of thousands of distinct CDR3 sequences, approximately 14% seen once. The length of the CDR3 is 15 residues. Germline lookup yields CDR1 SGDLS and CDR2 YYNGEE. With 3 bases removed from V and 2 bases from J, the gap between germline ends came to 15 bases.

The source material was blood. This clonotype was obtained from a woman aged 25 to 45 with Graves' hyperthyroidism that later progressed to Graves' ophthalmopathy. This chain links TRBV9 with TRBJ2-7; tentative D call: TRBD2 (5 bases). This CDR3 is CASSESGGPTYEQYF. In DNA form, the CDR3 reads TGTGCCAGCAGCGAGTCCGGCGGGCCTACCTACGAGCAGTACTTC. Full variable domain (remainder filled in from reference TRBV9 and TRBJ2-7): DSGVTQTPKHLITATGQRVTLRCSPRSGDLSVYWYQQSLDQGLQFLIQYYNGEERAKGNILERFSAQQFPDLHSELNLSSLELGDSALYFCASSESGGPTYEQYFGPGTRLTVT.